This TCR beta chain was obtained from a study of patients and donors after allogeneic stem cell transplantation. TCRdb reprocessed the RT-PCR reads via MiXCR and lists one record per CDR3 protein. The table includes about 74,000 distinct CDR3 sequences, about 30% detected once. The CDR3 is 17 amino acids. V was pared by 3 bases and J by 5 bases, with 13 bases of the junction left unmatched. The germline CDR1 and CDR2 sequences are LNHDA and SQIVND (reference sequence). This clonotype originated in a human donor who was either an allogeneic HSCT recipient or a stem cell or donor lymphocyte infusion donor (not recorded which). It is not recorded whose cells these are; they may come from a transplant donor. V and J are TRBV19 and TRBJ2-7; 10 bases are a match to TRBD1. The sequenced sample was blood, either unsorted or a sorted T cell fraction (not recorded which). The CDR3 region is CASSISLWGQGMHEQYF. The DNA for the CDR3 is TGTGCCAGTAGTATCTCACTTTGGGGACAGGGGATGCACGAGCAGTACTTC.